These 21 T cell receptor beta chains originate from one sample sequenced in a study of T-cell reconstitution after alpha-beta-depleted transplantation in children. The TCRbeta library incorporated unique molecular identifiers. From the PCR reads, TCRdb called clonotypes with MiXCR, one entry per CDR3 protein. The table lists 550,000 to 600,000 distinct CDR3 sequences, 20% to 25% of them singletons. Sequenced material: PBMCs, mostly from graft donor cells, taken 360 days after TCRalphabeta/CD19-depleted stem cell transplant. The receptors shown here come from a boy younger than two who had a stem cell transplant for acute myeloid leukemia, so the T cells may come from the graft donor.

This clonotype was detected once. The rearrangement links TRBV7-2 to TRBJ2-1; TRBD2 agrees at 7 bases. CDR1 is SGHTA and CDR2 is FQGNSA in the germline V gene. CDR3 length: 17 amino acids. V shed 0 bases, J shed 8 bases, and the junction held 13 bases outside the gene matches. Here the CDR3 reads CASSLASFRDGGYEQFF. In DNA, the CDR3 is TGTGCCAGCAGCTTAGCGTCTTTCCGGGACGGGGGGTATGAGCAGTTCTTC.

This clonotype was observed at least ten times. The chain links TRBV27 to TRBJ1-5; TRBD1 agrees at 7 bases. Unmatched junction bases numbered 5, after V lost 6 bases and J lost 3 bases. This CDR3 is 14 amino acids long. The germline CDR1 and CDR2 sequences are MNHEY and SMNVEV (reference sequence). CDR3 region: CASSEGQFNQPQHF. The CDR3 coding sequence is TGTGCCAGCAGCGAGGGACAGTTCAATCAGCCCCAGCATTTT.

This clonotype was picked up many times. CDR3 sequence reads: CASSQGPWGPYEQYV. The CDR3 DNA follows: TGCGCCAGCAGCCAAGGACCCTGGGGACCCTACGAGCAGTACGTC. This chain uses TRBV4-1 with TRBJ2-7; D may be TRBD1 or TRBD2 (5 bases each). This CDR3 has 15 residues. Per the germline V gene, CDR1 is MGHRA and CDR2 is YSYEKL. V was pared by 1 base and J by 2 bases, with 12 bases between.

This clonotype was seen repeatedly, ten times or more. This chain links TRBV12-3 or TRBV12-4 with TRBJ2-1, with D possibly being TRBD2 (6 bases). There are 14 residues in the CDR3. Deletions cut 3 bases from V and 3 bases from J, with 9 bases between. The CDR3 spells CASSFGGFYNEQFF. The CDR3 region has the DNA TGTGCCAGCAGTTTCGGGGGTTTCTACAATGAGCAGTTCTTC.

The chain has TRBV20-1 and TRBJ2-1; D is undetermined. From germline, CDR1 is DFQATT and CDR2 SNEGSKA (reference sequence). V was trimmed by 0 bases and J by 9 bases, leaving 9 bases between them. The CDR3 covers 12 residues. CDR3 sequence: CSAREFGSEQFF. CDR3 nucleotides: TGCAGTGCTAGAGAATTCGGCAGTGAGCAGTTCTTC.

The rearrangement joins TRBV6-1 to TRBJ2-1; D may be TRBD2 (5 bases). Germline CDR1 reads MNHNS; CDR2 reads SASEGT. The CDR3 runs 15 residues. The germline V and J ends were trimmed by 6 bases and 3 bases, with 15 bases remaining between them. The CDR3 spells CASSPGERFYNEQFF. CDR3 coding DNA: TGTGCCAGCAGCCCCGGGGAGCGGTTCTACAATGAGCAGTTCTTC.

This chain connects TRBV20-1 to TRBJ2-3; D is unclear. This CDR3 has 14 amino acids. Germline lookup yields CDR1 DFQATT and CDR2 SNEGSKA (reference sequence). V shed 3 bases and J shed 0 bases, with 10 bases lying between them. CDR3 protein: CSARGQASTDTQYF. CDR3 DNA: TGCAGTGCTAGGGGTCAGGCTAGCACAGATACGCAGTATTTT.

This clonotype was observed a handful of times. This rearrangement joins TRBV20-1 to TRBJ1-5; 9 bases are a match to TRBD1. V was pared by 4 bases and J by 7 bases, with 8 bases of the junction left unmatched. The CDR3 runs 14 residues. In germline, CDR1 is DFQATT, CDR2 SNEGSKA (reference sequence). The DNA of the CDR3 is TGCAGTGCTATCACACAGGGGGCAGGGCAGCCCCAGCATTTT. Its translation is CSAITQGAGQPQHF.

At least ten counts were recorded for this clonotype. V usage is TRBV30 and J usage is TRBJ2-7; D is possibly TRBD1 (6 bases). V dropped 0 bases and J dropped 3 bases, with 18 bases sitting between them. Germline loops: CDR1 GTSNPN, CDR2 SVGIG (reference sequence). The CDR3 extends over 16 amino acids. The CDR3 loop is CAWSVQGGSFYYEQYF. The DNA of the CDR3 is TGTGCCTGGAGTGTACAGGGCGGATCCTTTTACTACGAGCAGTACTTC.

The V call is TRBV15, the J call TRBJ2-5; 8 bases line up with TRBD2. V trimming: 2 bases; J trimming: 5 bases; junction bases outside the gene matches: 10. CDR1 is LNHNV and CDR2 is YYDKDF in the germline V gene (reference sequence). The CDR3 spans 16 residues. In DNA form, the CDR3 reads TGTGCCACCAGCAGACCGGGACTAGACCTCCTGGAGACCCAGTACTTC. It encodes CATSRPGLDLLETQYF.

This clonotype was recorded only once. Being one base from a much bigger clone, this may be a read error. V usage is TRBV28 and J usage is TRBJ2-5, with TRBD2 matching over 13 bases. This CDR3 is built from 13 residues. J gave up 3 bases and V 10 bases, and 2 bases lay outside the gene matches. CDR1 MDHEN and CDR2 SYDVKM come from the germline V gene. This CDR3 is CAMGTSGEETQYF. Here the CDR3 DNA reads TGTGCCATGGGGACTAGCGGGGAAGAGACCCAGTACTTC.

This clonotype occurred many times. The chain carries TRBV27 and TRBJ2-5; the D call may be TRBD1 or TRBD2 (5 bases each). The CDR3 length is 14 residues. V was pared by 4 bases and J by 5 bases, with 14 bases between. CDR1 and CDR2 from the germline V gene are MNHEY and SMNVEV (reference sequence). CDR3 loop: CASSWGPKGETQYF. CDR3 nucleotides: TGTGCCAGCAGTTGGGGACCCAAAGGGGAGACCCAGTACTTC.

J is TRBJ2-1 and V is TRBV5-1, with D maybe TRBD2 (6 bases). Germline V gene data show CDR1 as SGHRS and CDR2 as YFSETQ. The CDR3 sequence is 14 residues long. V gave up 4 bases and J gave up 2 bases, with 10 bases separating them. CDR3 region: CASSVDYPYNEQFF. The CDR3 DNA reads as TGCGCCAGCAGCGTGGACTATCCCTACAATGAGCAGTTCTTC.

This clonotype was detected many times. The J gene is TRBJ2-3, the V gene TRBV5-5, with D uncertain. V lost 4 bases and J lost 4, with 10 bases in between. Germline V lookup: CDR1 SGHKS, CDR2 YYEKEE (reference sequence). The CDR3 runs to 13 residues. The CDR3 sequence is CASSPVGADTQYF. The CDR3 DNA reads TGTGCCAGCAGCCCCGTCGGAGCAGATACGCAGTATTTT. The full variable domain, completed using reference TRBV5-5 and TRBJ2-3, is DAGVTQSPTHLIKTRGQQVTLRCSPISGHKSVSWYQQVLGQGPQFIFQYYEKEERGRGNFPDRFSARQFPNYSSELNVNALLLGDSALYLCASSPVGADTQYFGPGTRLTVL.

This clonotype has a count of ten or more. The chain recombines TRBV12-3 or TRBV12-4 with TRBJ2-1, with 7 positions matching TRBD1. The trim removed 6 bases at V and 5 bases at J, leaving 10 bases unmatched. The length of the CDR3 is 15 residues. The CDR3 DNA reads as TGTGCCAGCAGCACCGGACAGGTTGGAGACAATGAGCAGTTCTTC. It specifies CASSTGQVGDNEQFF.

This clonotype showed up just a few times. This chain links TRBV30 with TRBJ2-6, with D perhaps matching TRBD1 (6 bases). The V gene's germline CDR1 is GTSNPN and CDR2 SVGIG (reference sequence). Trimming removed 0 bases at V and 0 bases at J, with 12 bases between. The CDR3 loop spans 17 amino acids. The CDR3 here is CAWSVQGGPSGANVLTF. CDR3 coding DNA: TGTGCCTGGAGTGTACAGGGCGGCCCCTCTGGGGCCAACGTCCTGACTTTC.

In this sample, this clonotype turned up a few times. The DNA for the CDR3 is TGTGCCAGCACGTTAAGACTAGCGGGGGAAAACATTCAGTACTTC. Translated, it gives CASTLRLAGENIQYF. This chain uses TRBV6-5 with TRBJ2-4; 12 bases are shared with TRBD2. The CDR3 consists of 15 residues. V dropped 7 bases and J dropped 5; count of bases not matched to a gene: 6. CDR1 and CDR2 from the germline V gene are MNHEY and SVGAGI.

The chain couples TRBV6-1 to TRBJ2-1, with 10 bases identical to TRBD1. Unmatched junction bases numbered 7, after V lost 6 bases and J lost 5 bases. The CDR3 sequence is 15 residues long. Germline assignment: CDR1 MNHNS and CDR2 SASEGT. The CDR3 sequence: CASRPTGTGDNEQFF. DNA of the CDR3: TGTGCCAGCAGGCCTACCGGGACAGGGGACAATGAGCAGTTCTTC.

The V gene is TRBV5-1, the J gene TRBJ2-1; 8 nucleotides match TRBD1. This CDR3 spans 13 amino acids. From germline, CDR1 is SGHRS and CDR2 YFSETQ. Trimming removed 3 bases from V and 7 bases from J; junction bases left unmatched: 3. CDR3 nucleotides: TGCGCCAGCAGCTGGCGGACAGGGAATGAGCAGTTCTTC. Protein: CASSWRTGNEQFF.

The chain combines TRBV20-1 with TRBJ2-3; TRBD1 is a possible D gene (6 bases). This CDR3 contains 16 residues. Germline CDR1 and CDR2: DFQATT and SNEGSKA (reference sequence). The ends were cut back, 0 bases at V and 4 bases at J, with 17 bases in the middle. CDR3 bases: TGCAGTGCTAGAGATAACCCAGGGGTTTGGGCAGATACGCAGTATTTT. It is translated as CSARDNPGVWADTQYF.

This clonotype was picked up a small number of times. The chain has TRBV2 and TRBJ2-2; 9 nucleotides match TRBD2. V lost 2 bases, J lost 5 bases, and 6 bases stayed unmatched. Germline V lookup: CDR1 SNHLY, CDR2 FYNNEI. This CDR3 is 16 amino acids long. CDR3 in amino acids: CASSENSGGRTGELFF. For the CDR3, the DNA is TGTGCCAGCAGTGAAAATAGCGGGGGCAGGACCGGGGAGCTGTTTTTT.